Shown below are 11 T cell receptor beta chains from a single sample sequenced in a study of blood T cell repertoires in COVID-19. The data were produced by immunoSEQ multiplex PCR, yet TCRdb's version contains in-frame clones alone and is incomplete. Of 100,000 to 150,000 clones listed, approximately 83% are singletons. The sample comprised peripheral blood. Receptor source: a man in his forties with active or convalescent COVID-19.

The rearrangement uses TRBV2 and TRBJ1-6, with TRBD1 as a possible D gene (6 bases). CDR1 and CDR2 from the germline V gene are SNHLY and FYNNEI. The length of the CDR3 is 16 residues. Trimming pared 1 base from V and 5 bases from J, leaving 12 bases between. The DNA for the CDR3 is TGTGCCAGCAGTGAAGGGCGGGGGCGAGATAATTCACCCCTCCACTTT. It codes for CASSEGRGRDNSPLHF. Based on the CDR3 plus reference TRBV2 and TRBJ1-6, the full variable domain is EPEVTQTPSHQVTQMGQEVILRCVPISNHLYFYWYRQILGQKVEFLVSFYNNEISEKSEIFDDQFSVERPDGSNFTLKIRSTKLEDSAMYFCASSEGRGRDNSPLHFGNGTRLTVT.

The J gene is TRBJ2-3, the V gene TRBV19, with a possible D match to TRBD2 (6 bases). Trimming took 7 bases from V and 0 from J, leaving 14 bases between them. CDR1 is LNHDA, CDR2 SQIVND, per germline (reference sequence). The length of the CDR3 is 15 residues. The CDR3: CASIAPGTSTDTQYF. The CDR3 DNA reads TGTGCCAGTATTGCCCCGGGGACTAGCACAGATACGCAGTATTTT.

V gene TRBV7-2 combines with J gene TRBJ2-5; 12 bases fit TRBD2. Per germline, CDR1 SGHTA and CDR2 FQGNSA. Trimming removed 2 bases from V and 5 bases from J; junction bases left unmatched: 3. The CDR3 is made up of 15 amino acids. The CDR3 DNA reads as TGTGCCAGCAGCTTAACGCTAGCGGGAGGGGAGACCCAGTACTTC. This sequence encodes CASSLTLAGGETQYF.

The V gene is TRBV2, the J gene TRBJ1-6; 7 bases agree with TRBD1. The CDR3 contains 15 residues. The germline V gene has CDR1 SNHLY and CDR2 FYNNEI. The J segment lost 9 bases and the V segment lost 5 bases, leaving 10 bases of the junction unmatched. CDR3 protein: CASSLETGQSSPLHF. In DNA form, the CDR3 reads TGTGCCAGCAGTCTAGAGACAGGGCAGAGTTCACCCCTCCACTTT. The complete variable domain, with remaining parts taken from reference TRBV2 and TRBJ1-6, reads EPEVTQTPSHQVTQMGQEVILRCVPISNHLYFYWYRQILGQKVEFLVSFYNNEISEKSEIFDDQFSVERPDGSNFTLKIRSTKLEDSAMYFCASSLETGQSSPLHFGNGTRLTVT.

V and J are TRBV21-1 and TRBJ1-5. TRBV21-1 is listed as a pseudogene. The CDR3 runs 17 residues. This CDR3 is CASSKEGSGISNQPQHF. The CDR3 DNA sequence: TGTGCCAGCAGCAAAGAGGGCAGCGGAATTAGCAATCAGCCCCAGCATTTT.

The chain joins TRBV29-1 to TRBJ2-7, with 10 bases that match TRBD1. With 4 bases clipped from V and 6 bases from J, the junction kept 12 bases outside the gene matches. Germline lookup yields CDR1 SQVTM and CDR2 ANQGSEA. This CDR3 is 15 amino acids long. CDR3 sequence: CSVAFGGQGTSEQYF. CDR3 in DNA: TGCAGCGTTGCCTTCGGGGGACAGGGGACAAGCGAGCAGTACTTC.

V gene TRBV13 combines with J gene TRBJ1-2; TRBD1 agrees at 10 bases. Per the germline V gene, CDR1 is PRHDT and CDR2 is FYEKMQ (reference sequence). With 5 bases clipped from V and 4 bases from J, the junction kept 7 bases outside the gene matches. The CDR3 has 15 residues. The CDR3 here is CASSRRDRGVYGYTF. DNA for the CDR3: TGTGCCAGCAGCCGCCGGGACAGGGGAGTCTATGGCTACACCTTC.

V gene TRBV12-5 combines with J gene TRBJ2-7; D uncertain. This CDR3 contains 14 residues. Germline V CDR1 and CDR2: LGHNT, FRNRAP. Trimming took 2 bases from V and 2 from J, leaving 10 bases between them. The CDR3: CASGLFGRTYEQYF. CDR3 nucleotides: TGTGCTAGTGGTTTGTTTGGGCGAACCTACGAGCAGTACTTC. The full variable domain, completed using reference TRBV12-5 and TRBJ2-7, is DARVTQTPRHKVTEMGQEVTMRCQPILGHNTVFWYRQTMMQGLELLAYFRNRAPLDDSGMPKDRFSAEMPDATLATLKIQPSEPRDSAVYFCASGLFGRTYEQYFGPGTRLTVT.

This rearrangement joins TRBV2 to TRBJ1-1; 7 bases agree with TRBD1. Germline trimming cut 6 bases from V and 5 bases from J; bases unmatched to any gene: 6. Looked up from germline, CDR1 is SNHLY and CDR2 is FYNNEI. This CDR3 comprises 13 residues. The DNA for the CDR3 is TGTGCCAGCAGGAAAACAGGGGAAACTGAAGCTTTCTTT. It yields the protein CASRKTGETEAFF.

The V gene is TRBV2, the J gene TRBJ2-3; TRBD2 might be the D (6 bases). Per the germline V gene, CDR1 is SNHLY and CDR2 is FYNNEI. V was clipped by 2 bases and J by 3 bases, with 15 bases between them. CDR3 length equals 16 residues. CDR3 protein: CASSERAAGRTDTQYF. The CDR3 coding sequence is TGTGCCAGCAGTGAACGGGCAGCGGGTAGGACAGATACGCAGTATTTT.

The J gene is TRBJ1-2, the V gene TRBV11-2, with no clear D. The CDR3 loop spans 14 amino acids. V lost 4 bases and J lost 0, with 9 bases in between. Per germline, CDR1 SGHAT and CDR2 FQNNGV. The CDR3 loop is CASSWPGSNYGYTF. CDR3 nucleotide sequence: TGTGCCAGCAGCTGGCCGGGGTCTAACTATGGCTACACCTTC.